The rows below give T cell receptor beta chains drawn from one sample of a study of radiotherapy plus CTLA-4 blockade in lung cancer. Clones were sequenced by immunoSEQ multiplex PCR, and TCRdb holds only the in-frame ones, with some missing. Here the sample spans roughly 100,000 clones, more than 70% being singletons. Material: peripheral blood, obtained from a patient treated with radiotherapy plus ipilimumab. The source is a human donor with non-small cell lung cancer that progressed on radiotherapy plus ipilimumab. Some clones in this sample may be carry-over from other donors' samples. Each CDR3 is given with its conserved first and last residue. A D gene is named only where the DNA matches it firmly. A clone size is listed for some rows: how often the clone was seen (once, few, many), or a class if it is expanded.

J: TRBJ2-5; D: -; size: -; V: TRBV13; DNA: TGTGCCAGCAGCGACCGTGTGGAGGGGGCAGAAGAGACCCAGTACTTC; CDR3: CASSDRVEGAEETQYF
J: TRBJ2-2; D: -; size: -; V: TRBV29-1; DNA: TGCAGCGTAGACCGAACGAACACCGGGGAGCTGTTTTTT; CDR3: CSVDRTNTGELFF
J: TRBJ1-3; D: TRBD1; size: -; V: TRBV10-3; DNA: TGTGCCACCGGACAGGGGGGAAACACCATATATTTT; CDR3: CATGQGGNTIYF
J: TRBJ2-7; D: -; size: -; V: TRBV6-6; DNA: TGTGCCAGCAGTTACAGGGGGGGTGGGGCCGAGCAGTACTTC; CDR3: CASSYRGGGAEQYF
J: TRBJ2-2; D: -; size: -; V: TRBV25-1; DNA: TGTGCCAGCAGTGAATATGGGGGGGCTTACACCGGGGAGCTGTTTTTT; CDR3: CASSEYGGAYTGELFF
J: TRBJ1-2; D: -; size: -; V: TRBV5-1; DNA: TGCGCCAGCAGCGTCGACAGGCACTATGGCTACACCTTC; CDR3: CASSVDRHYGYTF
J: TRBJ1-1; D: -; size: -; V: TRBV12-5; DNA: TGTGCTAGTGGCGGCAGCATGAACACTGAAGCTTTCTTT; CDR3: CASGGSMNTEAFF
J: TRBJ2-5; D: -; size: -; V: TRBV2; DNA: TGTGCCAGCAGTGGAATAGACAGTTCCCAAGAGACCCAGTACTTC; CDR3: CASSGIDSSQETQYF
J: TRBJ1-5; D: -; size: -; V: TRBV4-1; DNA: TGCGCCAGCAGCCAAGATCCCCGGGGTGGGATCCAGCCCCAGCATTTT; CDR3: CASSQDPRGGIQPQHF
J: TRBJ1-1; D: -; size: -; V: TRBV28; DNA: TGTGCCAGCAGTTTGGGGTACACTGAAGCTTTCTTT; CDR3: CASSLGYTEAFF
J: TRBJ1-2; D: -; size: -; V: TRBV5-8; DNA: TGTGCCAGCAGCTTGGGGGGGGCGTCCGGTGGCTACACCTTC; CDR3: CASSLGGASGGYTF
J: TRBJ2-7; D: TRBD2; size: -; V: TRBV19; DNA: TGTGCCAGTAGTCCCGGGGACTACGTTTACGAGCAGTACTTC; CDR3: CASSPGDYVYEQYF
J: TRBJ1-5; D: -; size: -; V: TRBV30; DNA: TGTGCCTGGAGCCAATCTAGTGGCAATCAGCCCCAGCATTTT; CDR3: CAWSQSSGNQPQHF
J: TRBJ1-3; D: -; size: -; V: TRBV6-5; DNA: TGTGCCAGCAGTTACCGGGACACCATATATTTT; CDR3: CASSYRDTIYF
J: TRBJ2-3; D: -; size: -; V: TRBV11-2; DNA: TGTGCCAGCAGCCACTCGGACGGCTCCCGCACAGATACGCAGTATTTT; CDR3: CASSHSDGSRTDTQYF
J: TRBJ2-7; D: -; size: -; V: TRBV2; DNA: TGTGCCAGCAGAGTTCCGGGACGGAACTCCTACGAGCAGTACTTC; CDR3: CASRVPGRNSYEQYF
J: TRBJ2-1; D: -; size: -; V: TRBV20-1; DNA: TGCAGTGCCCGAGGGTGGAGTGGGCAGTTCTTC; CDR3: CSARGWSGQFF
J: TRBJ2-3; D: TRBD1; size: -; V: TRBV7-2; DNA: TGTGCCAGCAGCCCAGACAGGGCGAGGAGCACAGATACGCAGTATTTT; CDR3: CASSPDRARSTDTQYF
J: TRBJ1-2; D: TRBD1; size: -; V: TRBV5-8; DNA: TGTGCCAGCAGCTCGACCGTAGGGGGCGCTAAGTATGGCTACACCTTC; CDR3: CASSSTVGGAKYGYTF
J: TRBJ2-3; D: TRBD2; size: few; V: TRBV19; DNA: TGTGCCAGTAGTATCCGACTAGCAGCAGATACGCAGTATTTT; CDR3: CASSIRLAADTQYF
J: TRBJ2-3; D: TRBD2; size: -; V: TRBV4-3; DNA: TGCGCCAGCAGCCACCTACTAGCGGGGGGCAGCACAGATACGCAGTATTTT; CDR3: CASSHLLAGGSTDTQYF
J: TRBJ1-2; D: TRBD1; size: few; V: TRBV5-4; DNA: TGTGCCAGCAGAGAGAGACAGGGTATGGGTCGTTACTATGGCTACACCTTC; CDR3: CASRERQGMGRYYGYTF
J: TRBJ2-6; D: -; size: -; V: TRBV30; DNA: TGTGCCTGGGAGGGGAGGAATGGGGCCAACGTCCTGACTTTC; CDR3: CAWEGRNGANVLTF
J: TRBJ2-7; D: -; size: -; V: TRBV14; DNA: TGTGCCAGCAGCCAGGGACGGAGGGTTACCTACGAGCAGTACTTC; CDR3: CASSQGRRVTYEQYF
J: TRBJ1-2; D: -; size: -; V: TRBV6-5; DNA: TGTGCCAGCAGGATGACAGCTAACTATGGCTACACCTTC; CDR3: CASRMTANYGYTF
J: TRBJ2-7; D: -; size: -; V: TRBV11-1; DNA: TGTGCCAGCAGCTTATTGAGCGAGCAGTACTTC; CDR3: CASSLLSEQYF
J: TRBJ2-5; D: -; size: -; V: TRBV5-6; DNA: TGTGCCAGCAGCTTGTCTCGGGGGCTGCAAGAGACCCAGTACTTC; CDR3: CASSLSRGLQETQYF
J: TRBJ2-7; D: -; size: few; V: TRBV7-9; DNA: TGTGCCAGCAGCTTAAAAGAGACCTACGAGCAGTACTTC; CDR3: CASSLKETYEQYF
J: TRBJ2-2; D: -; size: -; V: TRBV7-8; DNA: TGTGCCAGCAGCGAGAGGCGTTCAGCGGCGAACACCGGGGAGCTGTTTTTT; CDR3: CASSERRSAANTGELFF
J: TRBJ1-1; D: -; size: -; V: TRBV7-2; DNA: TGTGCCAGCAGCTTAGAGGTCCCGGGCGGAGCTTTCTTT; CDR3: CASSLEVPGGAFF
J: TRBJ1-6; D: -; size: -; V: TRBV6-5; DNA: TGTGCCAGCAGTTACAGTAAGAGCTCCTATAATTCACCCCTCCACTTT; CDR3: CASSYSKSSYNSPLHF
J: TRBJ2-5; D: -; size: -; V: TRBV28; DNA: TGTGCCAGCAGTTTTGGGTCGGAGACCCAGTACTTC; CDR3: CASSFGSETQYF
J: TRBJ2-7; D: TRBD1; size: -; V: TRBV4-2; DNA: TGTGCCAGCAGCCAATTCGACAGGGGGCTTTACGAGCAGTACTTC; CDR3: CASSQFDRGLYEQYF
J: TRBJ1-6; D: -; size: -; V: TRBV25-1; DNA: TGTGCCAGCAGTCACTACGGGGAATCACCCCTCCACTTT; CDR3: CASSHYGESPLHF
J: TRBJ1-2; D: -; size: -; V: TRBV19; DNA: TGTGCCAGTAGTATGAGAGCCCCGGGAACAATCTATGGCTACACCTTC; CDR3: CASSMRAPGTIYGYTF
J: TRBJ1-3; D: -; size: -; V: TRBV27; DNA: TGTGCCAGCAGACCGGGGGTAGGGGTTAGCTCTGGAAACACCATATATTTT; CDR3: CASRPGVGVSSGNTIYF
J: TRBJ1-3; D: -; size: -; V: TRBV6-5; DNA: TGTGCCAGCAGTTACGGTGGGGGCTCTGGAAACACCATATATTTT; CDR3: CASSYGGGSGNTIYF
J: TRBJ2-1; D: -; size: once; V: TRBV15; DNA: TGTGCCACCAGCAGAGATCCCCCACGTGAGCAGTTCTTC; CDR3: CATSRDPPREQFF
J: TRBJ2-7; D: TRBD1; size: -; V: TRBV7-9; DNA: TGTGCCAGCAGCTATAGCGGACAGGGCTACGAGCAGTACTTC; CDR3: CASSYSGQGYEQYF
J: TRBJ1-1; D: -; size: -; V: TRBV19; DNA: TGTGCCAGTAGTATTGGGCAGGGGTACACTGAAGCTTTCTTT; CDR3: CASSIGQGYTEAFF
J: TRBJ1-1; D: TRBD1; size: once; V: TRBV4-3; DNA: TGCGCCAGCAGCCACTCCCCTGGGACAGGGAGCACTGAAGCTTTCTTT; CDR3: CASSHSPGTGSTEAFF